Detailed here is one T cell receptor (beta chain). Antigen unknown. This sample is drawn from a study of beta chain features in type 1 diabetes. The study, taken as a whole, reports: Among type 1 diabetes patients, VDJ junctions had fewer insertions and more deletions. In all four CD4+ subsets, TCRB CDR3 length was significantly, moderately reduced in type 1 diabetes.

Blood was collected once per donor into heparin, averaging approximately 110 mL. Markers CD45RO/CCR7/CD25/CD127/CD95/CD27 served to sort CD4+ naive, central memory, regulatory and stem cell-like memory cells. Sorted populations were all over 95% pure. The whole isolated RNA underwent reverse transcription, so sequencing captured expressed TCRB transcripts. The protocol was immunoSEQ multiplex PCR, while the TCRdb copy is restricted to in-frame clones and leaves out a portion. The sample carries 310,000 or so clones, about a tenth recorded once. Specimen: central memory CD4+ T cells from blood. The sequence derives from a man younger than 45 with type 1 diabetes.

The chain's CDR3 is CASSRLTGEETQYF. The CDR3 DNA sequence: TGTGCCAGCAGTCGTTTGACAGGGGAAGAGACCCAGTACTTC. The rearrangement joins TRBV6-5 to TRBJ2-5; 8 bases agree with TRBD1. Germline V gene lookup returns CDR1 MNHEY and CDR2 SVGAGI. There are 14 residues in the CDR3. Losses at the gene ends were 5 bases for V and 3 bases for J; bases not matched to a gene: 5.